The T cell receptor (beta chain) under discussion was sequenced for a study of lymphopenia after photon versus proton radiotherapy. This clone has only one observation. Method: immunoSEQ multiplex PCR; TCRdb's copy keeps in-frame clones and lacks some. Altogether roughly 32,000 clones are present, approximately 95% being singletons, with the ten largest covering about 0.72%. This CDR3 has 15 amino acids. Trimming removed 0 bases at V and 4 bases at J, with 10 bases between. Germline assignment: CDR1 SGHRS and CDR2 YFSETQ. The chain links TRBV5-1 to TRBJ1-4, with D uncertain. This TCR was recovered from a woman in her forties or fifties with cholangiocarcinoma. Sequenced here: peripheral blood, sampled from a patient treated with photon-based radiotherapy. The CDR3 DNA reads TGCGCCAGCAGCTTGGCGGGGTCCTATAATGAAAAACTGTTTTTT. It yields the protein CASSLAGSYNEKLFF.